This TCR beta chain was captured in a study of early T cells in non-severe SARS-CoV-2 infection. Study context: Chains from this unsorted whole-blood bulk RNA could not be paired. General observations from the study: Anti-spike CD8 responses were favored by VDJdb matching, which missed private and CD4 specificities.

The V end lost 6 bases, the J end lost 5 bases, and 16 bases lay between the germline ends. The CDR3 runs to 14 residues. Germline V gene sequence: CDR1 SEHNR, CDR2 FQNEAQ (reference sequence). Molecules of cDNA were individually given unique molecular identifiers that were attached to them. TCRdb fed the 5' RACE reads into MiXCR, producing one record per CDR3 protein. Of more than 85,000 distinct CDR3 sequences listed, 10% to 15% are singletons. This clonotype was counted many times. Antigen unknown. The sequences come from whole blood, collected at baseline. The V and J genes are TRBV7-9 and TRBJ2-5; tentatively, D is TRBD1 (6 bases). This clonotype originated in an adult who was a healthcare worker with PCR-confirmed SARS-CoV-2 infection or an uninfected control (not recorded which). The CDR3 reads CASRIAPGEETQYF. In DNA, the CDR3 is TGTGCCAGCAGGATAGCACCAGGGGAGGAGACCCAGTACTTC.